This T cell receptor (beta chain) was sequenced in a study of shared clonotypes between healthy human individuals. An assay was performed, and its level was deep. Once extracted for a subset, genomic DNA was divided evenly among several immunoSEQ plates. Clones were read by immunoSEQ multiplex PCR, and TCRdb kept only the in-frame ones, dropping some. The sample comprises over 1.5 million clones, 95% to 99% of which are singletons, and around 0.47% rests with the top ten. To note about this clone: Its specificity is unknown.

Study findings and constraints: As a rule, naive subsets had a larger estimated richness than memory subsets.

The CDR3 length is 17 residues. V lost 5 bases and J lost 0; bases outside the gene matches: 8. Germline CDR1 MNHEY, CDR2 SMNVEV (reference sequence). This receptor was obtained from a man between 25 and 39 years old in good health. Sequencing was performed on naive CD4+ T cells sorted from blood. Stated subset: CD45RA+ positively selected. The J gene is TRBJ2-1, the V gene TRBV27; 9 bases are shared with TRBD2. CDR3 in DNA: TGTGCCAGCAGTAGCGCGACTAGCGGAACCTCCTACAATGAGCAGTTCTTC. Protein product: CASSSATSGTSYNEQFF.